The 24 T cell receptor beta chains reported below all come from one sample, sequenced in a study of blood T cell repertoires in COVID-19. Generated by immunoSEQ multiplex PCR, the TCRdb table keeps only in-frame clones and is missing some. This table holds approximately 200,000 clones, around 82% found once. The sequenced sample was PBMCs or T cells enriched from blood (not recorded which). These receptor sequences come from a woman aged 40 to 55 with acute COVID-19.

The chain is built from TRBV7-8 and TRBJ2-7; D may be TRBD2 (6 bases). V lost 1 base and J 3 bases, leaving 7 bases between the germline ends. The CDR3 loop spans 13 amino acids. Germline assignment: CDR1 SGHVS and CDR2 FQNEAQ. The CDR3 reads CASSLGSGYEQYF. As DNA, the CDR3 is TGTGCCAGCAGCTTAGGTAGCGGCTACGAGCAGTACTTC. Variable domain in full (rest from reference TRBV7-8 and TRBJ2-7): GAGVSQSPRYKVAKRGQDVALRCDPISGHVSLFWYQQALGQGPEFLTYFQNEAQLDKSGLPSDRFFAERPEGSVSTLKIQRTQQEDSAVYLCASSLGSGYEQYFGPGTRLTVT.

V and J are TRBV19 and TRBJ2-1; TRBD2 matches at 9 bases. This CDR3 has 14 residues. The germline V gene has CDR1 LNHDA and CDR2 SQIVND (reference sequence). The V gene end was trimmed by 9 bases and the J gene end by 6 bases; junction bases not matched to a gene: 9. CDR3 coding DNA: TGTGCCAGCTGCCTAGCGGGACTGGGCAATGAGCAGTTCTTC. It translates to CASCLAGLGNEQFF.

This rearrangement joins TRBV10-3 to TRBJ2-7, with a tentative D call TRBD2 (6 bases). Trimming took 6 bases from V and 4 from J, leaving 13 bases between them. The CDR3 spans 13 residues. The V gene's germline CDR1 is ENHRY and CDR2 SYGVKD. In nucleotides, the CDR3 is TGTGCCATCAGGATAGGCGGGGCTTACGAGCAGTACTTC. Translating it yields CAIRIGGAYEQYF.

V and J are TRBV9 and TRBJ1-5; no reliable D call. Germline assignment: CDR1 SGDLS and CDR2 YYNGEE. Between the trimmed V and J ends, which lost 0 bases and 0 bases, there was a span of 10 bases. The CDR3 is 16 amino acids. The chain's CDR3 is CASSVGEQTSNQPQHF. The CDR3 nucleotides read TGTGCCAGCAGCGTAGGAGAACAGACTAGCAATCAGCCCCAGCATTTT.

This rearrangement joins TRBV19 to TRBJ2-1; TRBD1 matches at 8 bases. V lost 11 bases and J lost 3; bases outside the gene matches: 12. Germline CDR1 LNHDA, CDR2 SQIVND (reference sequence). The CDR3 loop spans 15 amino acids. The CDR3 spells CASTGGRGVYNEQFF. DNA for the CDR3: TGTGCCTCAACAGGGGGTCGCGGGGTCTACAATGAGCAGTTCTTC.

The chain carries TRBV7-6 and TRBJ1-2; possible D gene TRBD1, 6 bases. Trimming took off 2 bases at V and 2 bases at J, with 6 bases between the two ends. This CDR3 comprises 13 residues. Germline lookup yields CDR1 SGHVS and CDR2 FNYEAQ. The DNA of the CDR3 is TGTGCCAGCAGCTTACAGGGGAACTATGGCTACACCTTC. Residues: CASSLQGNYGYTF.

This clone is a singleton in its sample. The chain carries TRBV18 and TRBJ2-7, with 9 bases matching TRBD1. The germline CDR1 and CDR2 sequences are KGHSH and LQKENI. The V and J ends lost 3 bases and 6 bases, in that order; junction bases with no gene match: 9. This CDR3 spans 15 amino acids. The CDR3 is CASSPTGQGKFEQYF. CDR3 nucleotide sequence: TGTGCCAGCTCACCGACGGGACAGGGAAAGTTCGAGCAGTACTTC.

The CDR3 loop is CAGKLGGKETQYF. For the CDR3, the DNA is TGTGCCGGGAAGTTGGGGGGTAAGGAGACCCAGTACTTC. The chain joins TRBV30 to TRBJ2-5; a possible D gene is TRBD2 (6 bases). V shed 8 bases and J shed 5 bases, with 18 bases lying between them. The CDR3 is 13 residues long. Per germline, CDR1 GTSNPN and CDR2 SVGIG (reference sequence). Together with reference TRBV30 and TRBJ2-5, the CDR3 gives the full variable domain: SQTIHQWPATLVQPVGSPLSLECTVEGTSNPNLYWYRQAAGRGLQLLFYSVGIGQISSEVPQNLSASRPQDRQFILSSKKLLLSDSGFYLCAGKLGGKETQYFGPGTRLLVL.

The V gene is TRBV6-1, the J gene TRBJ2-7; 7 nucleotides match TRBD1. There are 15 residues in the CDR3. CDR1 is MNHNS, CDR2 SASEGT, per germline. The J segment lost 4 bases and the V segment lost 3 bases, leaving 9 bases of the junction unmatched. The CDR3 reads CASSETGWASYEQYF. In DNA, the CDR3 is TGTGCCAGCAGTGAGACAGGGTGGGCAAGTTACGAGCAGTACTTC.

The chain joins TRBV2 to TRBJ1-2; no reliable D call. The CDR3 contains 12 residues. Germline-derived CDR1 and CDR2 are SNHLY and FYNNEI. Trimming took off 0 bases at V and 8 bases at J, with 7 bases between the two ends. The CDR3 here is CASSEARWGYTF. CDR3 sequence (DNA): TGTGCCAGCAGTGAAGCGCGGTGGGGCTACACCTTC.

V gene TRBV6-5 combines with J gene TRBJ2-1; 13 bases line up with TRBD2. Germline values: CDR1 MNHEY, CDR2 SVGAGI. J gave up 9 bases and V 6 bases, and 8 bases lay outside the gene matches. The CDR3 loop spans 15 amino acids. In DNA, the CDR3 is TGTGCCAGCAGCTCCGGGACTAGCGGGATCCGTGAGCAGTTCTTC. Translating gives CASSSGTSGIREQFF.

This clone has just one count. Here the CDR3 DNA reads TGTGCCTGGAGTATATCCGTCGGTAGCAATCAGCCCCAGCATTTT. As protein: CAWSISVGSNQPQHF. This chain joins TRBV30 and TRBJ1-5; D is unclear. Trimming stripped 2 bases from V and 0 bases from J, with 11 bases between. The CDR3 covers 15 residues. CDR1 GTSNPN and CDR2 SVGIG come from the germline V gene (reference sequence).

The chain couples TRBV7-3 to TRBJ1-3; TRBD1 matches at 8 bases. J was trimmed by 7 bases and V by 4 bases; bases with no gene match: 3. The CDR3 has 13 amino acids. CDR1 SGHTA and CDR2 FQGTGA come from the germline V gene. CDR3 protein: CASSSGTGNTIYF. The DNA for the CDR3 is TGTGCCAGCAGCTCAGGGACAGGCAACACCATATATTTT.

The CDR3 protein is CASSMGGWNQPQHF. DNA of the CDR3: TGTGCCAGTAGTATGGGGGGGTGGAATCAGCCCCAGCATTTT. This chain links TRBV19 with TRBJ1-5, with a weak D call TRBD1 (5 bases). The germline CDR1 and CDR2 sequences are LNHDA and SQIVND (reference sequence). The V end was cut by 3 bases, the J end by 4 bases, with 10 bases between. The CDR3 is made up of 14 amino acids.

V usage is TRBV7-8 and J usage is TRBJ2-4, with 8 positions matching TRBD2. The V gene end was trimmed by 2 bases and the J gene end by 8 bases; junction bases not matched to a gene: 14. The CDR3 has 17 residues. Per germline, CDR1 SGHVS and CDR2 FQNEAQ. The chain's CDR3 is CASSLRTGGAKFYIQYF. CDR3 bases: TGTGCCAGCAGCTTACGGACCGGGGGGGCCAAGTTTTACATTCAGTACTTC.

The chain has TRBV28 and TRBJ2-2; D not certain. V lost 6 bases and J 2 bases, leaving 16 bases between the germline ends. There are 16 residues in the CDR3. Germline V gives CDR1 MDHEN, CDR2 SYDVKM. In DNA, the CDR3 is TGTGCCAGCAGAATCAGGTCCTTTGTCAACACCGGGGAGCTGTTTTTT. This translates into CASRIRSFVNTGELFF.

This chain joins TRBV5-4 and TRBJ1-4; 8 positions match TRBD1. Germline V gene data show CDR1 as SGHNT and CDR2 as YYREEE (reference sequence). The CDR3 runs 16 residues. Trimming removed 0 bases from V and 7 bases from J; junction bases left unmatched: 8. This chain's CDR3 is CASSLEVPRGPEKLFF. For the CDR3, the DNA is TGTGCCAGCAGCTTGGAAGTCCCCAGGGGGCCTGAAAAACTGTTTTTT.

V is TRBV5-1 and J is TRBJ2-3, with D perhaps TRBD1 (6 bases). Germline CDR1 is SGHRS and CDR2 is YFSETQ. The germline V and J ends were trimmed by 1 base and 0 bases, with 9 bases remaining between them. This CDR3 is 15 amino acids long. CDR3: CASSLRGYSTDTQYF. The CDR3 DNA follows: TGCGCCAGCAGCTTGAGGGGGTATAGCACAGATACGCAGTATTTT.

V usage is TRBV7-8 and J usage is TRBJ1-1; a possible D gene is TRBD1 (6 bases). The V gene lost 4 bases and the J gene lost 4 bases, with 10 bases spanning the gap. The CDR3 totals 13 residues. Looked up from germline, CDR1 is SGHVS and CDR2 is FQNEAQ. For the CDR3, the DNA is TGTGCCAGCAGCTCCCAGGGGCGCACTGAAGCTTTCTTT. It yields the protein CASSSQGRTEAFF.

This chain uses TRBV4-1 with TRBJ2-4; no clear D gene. The CDR3 is made up of 16 amino acids. Trimming left V 0 bases short and J 7 bases short, with 16 bases between. Germline loops: CDR1 MGHRA, CDR2 YSYEKL. The CDR3 DNA follows: TGCGCCAGCAGCCAAGAAAAGGCAGCGCTAGAGAACATTCAGTACTTC. It translates to CASSQEKAALENIQYF.

The DNA for the CDR3 is TGTGCCAGCAGTTACGGGGACAGGGGGCTCCCCTACGAGCAGTACTTC. This codes for CASSYGDRGLPYEQYF. The V gene is TRBV6-6, the J gene TRBJ2-7, with 12 bases identical to TRBD1. Trimming took 2 bases from V and 2 from J; bases not matched to a gene: 4. The CDR3 loop spans 16 amino acids. CDR1 and CDR2 (germline): MNHNY, SVGAGI (reference sequence).

The J gene is TRBJ1-1, the V gene TRBV20-1, with D hard to call. V lost 3 bases to trimming and J lost 3 bases, with 8 bases between them. The CDR3 runs to 12 residues. In germline, CDR1 is DFQATT, CDR2 SNEGSKA (reference sequence). The CDR3 here is CSASLPDTEAFF. CDR3 nucleotide sequence: TGCAGTGCTAGTCTCCCCGACACTGAAGCTTTCTTT.

The rearrangement links TRBV7-9 to TRBJ1-4; tentatively, D is TRBD1 (6 bases). CDR3 length: 14 residues. V lost 3 bases and J lost 8, with 13 bases in between. CDR1 is SEHNR and CDR2 is FQNEAQ in the germline V gene (reference sequence). CDR3 DNA: TGTGCCAGCAGCTTCTCCCTGGACAGCGAAAAACTGTTTTTT. It yields the protein CASSFSLDSEKLFF. The full variable domain, in which reference TRBV7-9 and TRBJ1-4 provide the parts outside the CDR3, is DTGVSQNPRHKITKRGQNVTFRCDPISEHNRLYWYRQTLGQGPEFLTYFQNEAQLEKSRLLSDRFSAERPKGSFSTLEIQRTEQGDSAMYLCASSFSLDSEKLFFGSGTQLSVL.

V gene TRBV19 combines with J gene TRBJ1-1; 7 bases are shared with TRBD1. Germline V CDR1 and CDR2: LNHDA, SQIVND (reference sequence). Trimming at V came to 7 bases and at J to 7 bases, leaving 18 bases not matched to a gene. CDR3 size: 16 residues. The CDR3 spells CASTLGRGGGLGEAFF. For the CDR3, the DNA is TGTGCCAGTACCCTCGGAAGAGGGGGCGGACTTGGTGAAGCTTTCTTT.